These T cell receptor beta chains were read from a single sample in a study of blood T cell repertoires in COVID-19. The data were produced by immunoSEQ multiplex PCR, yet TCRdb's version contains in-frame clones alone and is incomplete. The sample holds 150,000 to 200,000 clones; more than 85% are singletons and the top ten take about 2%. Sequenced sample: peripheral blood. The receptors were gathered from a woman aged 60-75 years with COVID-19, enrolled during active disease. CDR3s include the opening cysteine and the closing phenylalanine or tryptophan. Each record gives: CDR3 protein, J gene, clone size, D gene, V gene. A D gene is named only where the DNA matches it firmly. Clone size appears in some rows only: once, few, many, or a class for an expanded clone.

CDR3: CASSLGGAVNTEAFF
J: TRBJ1-1
size: -
D: -
V: TRBV28

CDR3: CASSTTGARNQPQHF
J: TRBJ1-5
size: -
D: TRBD1
V: TRBV19

CDR3: CASSYSGTTYGYTF
J: TRBJ1-2
size: -
D: -
V: TRBV6-5

CDR3: CASSLYARGGLTDTQYF
J: TRBJ2-3
size: -
D: -
V: TRBV9

CDR3: CASICKQGSCRETQYF
J: TRBJ2-5
size: once
D: -
V: TRBV27

CDR3: CASSFGFTGASSYGYTF
J: TRBJ1-2
size: -
D: TRBD1
V: TRBV27

CDR3: CASSYQGRGRHEQFF
J: TRBJ2-1
size: -
D: TRBD1
V: TRBV6-2/TRBV6-3

CDR3: CASSVDYSGGTPSRYNEQFF
J: TRBJ2-1
size: -
D: TRBD2
V: TRBV9

CDR3: CAIKTGAENSPLHF
J: TRBJ1-6
size: -
D: TRBD1
V: TRBV10-3

CDR3: CATSRDFGYGYTF
J: TRBJ1-2
size: once
D: -
V: TRBV15

CDR3: CASSTYRLGTHAYNEQFF
J: TRBJ2-1
size: -
D: -
V: TRBV7-2

CDR3: CASSPRDSQGTEAFF
J: TRBJ1-1
size: -
D: -
V: TRBV18

CDR3: CASSLAQGCNQPQHF
J: TRBJ1-5
size: -
D: -
V: TRBV5-7

CDR3: CASSPRNQDSYYGYTF
J: TRBJ1-2
size: -
D: -
V: TRBV18

CDR3: CASSPRGQVNTGELFF
J: TRBJ2-2
size: -
D: TRBD1
V: TRBV18

CDR3: CASSFGTGVGQPQHF
J: TRBJ1-5
size: -
D: TRBD1
V: TRBV6-2/TRBV6-3

CDR3: CASTLDREWSGELFF
J: TRBJ2-2
size: -
D: TRBD1
V: TRBV11-2

CDR3: CASSLKGAEQETQYF
J: TRBJ2-5
size: -
D: TRBD1
V: TRBV7-9

CDR3: CASSESLGTGAGTEAFF
J: TRBJ1-1
size: -
D: TRBD1
V: TRBV2

CDR3: CASSPGLEGARAFF
J: TRBJ1-1
size: -
D: TRBD1
V: TRBV2

CDR3: CASSIEAGVSYNEQFF
J: TRBJ2-1
size: -
D: -
V: TRBV19

CDR3: CATSRDKGGRTVNTYGYTF
J: TRBJ1-2
size: -
D: -
V: TRBV15

CDR3: CASSHRTGGDRYTF
J: TRBJ1-2
size: once
D: -
V: TRBV6-5

CDR3: CASSQGTGADYGYTF
J: TRBJ1-2
size: -
D: -
V: TRBV4-3

CDR3: CASSPPRGSFNTEAFF
J: TRBJ1-1
size: -
D: -
V: TRBV7-2

CDR3: CAWSREGYTEAFF
J: TRBJ1-1
size: -
D: -
V: TRBV30

CDR3: CASSHRRNLDRGDRNEQFF
J: TRBJ2-1
size: once
D: TRBD1
V: TRBV3-1/TRBV3-2

CDR3: CASSLFGGNYNEQFF
J: TRBJ2-1
size: -
D: TRBD2
V: TRBV5-8

CDR3: CASSWGSTGSYEQYF
J: TRBJ2-7
size: -
D: -
V: TRBV5-1

CDR3: CASREGRGGRFYGYTF
J: TRBJ1-2
size: once
D: -
V: TRBV19

CDR3: CASSLNAVARDAGNTIYF
J: TRBJ1-3
size: -
D: -
V: TRBV7-9

CDR3: CASSRPGTVRNEQYF
J: TRBJ2-7
size: -
D: TRBD1
V: TRBV5-1

CDR3: CATSRETSGGHEQFF
J: TRBJ2-1
size: -
D: TRBD2
V: TRBV15

CDR3: CASSWLHRDRGPGGYTF
J: TRBJ1-2
size: -
D: TRBD1
V: TRBV27

CDR3: CASSSRQGQDGYTF
J: TRBJ1-2
size: -
D: TRBD1
V: TRBV5-1

CDR3: CASSPTGVGSPQHF
J: TRBJ1-5
size: -
D: TRBD1
V: TRBV5-1

CDR3: CASSLEWGDNEQFF
J: TRBJ2-1
size: -
D: -
V: TRBV5-1

CDR3: CASSPPPGDTQHF
J: TRBJ1-5
size: -
D: -
V: TRBV6-6

CDR3: CASSFPSSYNSPLHF
J: TRBJ1-6
size: -
D: -
V: TRBV7-2

CDR3: CASTFRQGLFRSSGNTIYF
J: TRBJ1-3
size: -
D: TRBD1
V: TRBV19

CDR3: CASSLVHSAGSYNEQFF
J: TRBJ2-1
size: -
D: -
V: TRBV5-4